Shown below are 7 T cell receptor beta chains from a single sample sequenced in a study of Graves' ophthalmopathy and Graves' hyperthyroidism. The sequenced template was RNA, covering the TCR beta CDR3 region. RT-PCR was first run with HTBI primers, then multiplex PCR in a second round. TCRdb reanalysed the multiplex PCR reads using MiXCR and keeps one entry per CDR3 protein. The sample includes hundreds of thousands of distinct CDR3 sequences, more than 40% of them seen just once. Material for sequencing was peripheral blood. The origin of the receptors is an adult man with Graves' ophthalmopathy.

This clonotype occurred a few times. V is TRBV12-5 and J is TRBJ1-1, with 8 bases fitting TRBD1. This CDR3 is 16 amino acids long. Germline V gives CDR1 LGHNT, CDR2 FRNRAP. V lost 5 bases, J lost 2 bases, and 10 bases stayed unmatched. The CDR3 protein is CASGLPDRDENTEAFF. The CDR3 nucleotides are TGTGCTAGTGGTCTTCCGGACAGGGATGAAAACACTGAAGCTTTCTTT.

The chain links TRBV5-8 to TRBJ1-2, with 7 positions matching TRBD1. CDR1 is SGHTS and CDR2 is YDEGEE in the germline V gene. The CDR3 contains 14 residues. V trimming: 3 bases; J trimming: 4 bases; junction bases outside the gene matches: 6. The DNA for the CDR3 is TGTGCCAGCAGCTCCTACAGGGGTGGCTATGGCTACACCTTC. Protein product: CASSSYRGGYGYTF. The complete variable domain, with remaining parts taken from reference TRBV5-8 and TRBJ1-2, reads EAGVTQSPTHLIKTRGQQATLRCSPISGHTSVYWYQQALGLGLQFLLWYDEGEERNRGNFPPRFSGRQFPNYSSELNVNALELEDSALYLCASSSYRGGYGYTFGSGTRLTVV.

This clonotype was seen a handful of times. V and J are TRBV20-1 and TRBJ1-1; no definite D call. From germline, CDR1 is DFQATT and CDR2 SNEGSKA (reference sequence). The CDR3 sequence is 14 residues long. Trimming took 5 bases from V and 2 from J, leaving 15 bases between them. For the CDR3, the DNA is TGCAGTGCTCCCCTTGAAGTCACCAACACTGAAGCTTTCTTT. This codes for CSAPLEVTNTEAFF.

This clonotype was seen at least ten times. This rearrangement joins TRBV25-1 to TRBJ2-2; D perhaps matches TRBD2 (6 bases). Germline-derived CDR1 and CDR2 are MGHDK and SYGVNS. This CDR3 comprises 14 residues. V dropped 5 bases and J dropped 5 bases, with 12 bases sitting between them. The chain's CDR3 is CASSPRERTGELFF. CDR3 coding DNA: TGTGCCAGCAGTCCCCGGGAGAGGACCGGGGAGCTGTTTTTT.

This clonotype has ten or more counts. The rearrangement uses TRBV7-8 and TRBJ1-3; D not certain. The V gene lost 2 bases and the J gene lost 0 bases, with 8 bases spanning the gap. The CDR3 sequence is 15 residues long. In germline, CDR1 is SGHVS, CDR2 FQNEAQ. CDR3 sequence reads: CASSLQILSGNTIYF. The CDR3 region has the DNA TGTGCCAGCAGCTTACAGATCCTCTCTGGAAACACCATATATTTT.

This clonotype was found many times. The rearrangement joins TRBV12-3 or TRBV12-4 to TRBJ1-6, with TRBD1 identical over 8 bases. Germline trimming cut 5 bases from V and 0 bases from J; bases unmatched to any gene: 6. The CDR3 runs to 17 residues. DNA of the CDR3: TGTGCCAGCAGTCCTCGGACAGGGAGCTCCTATAATTCACCCCTCCACTTT. It yields the protein CASSPRTGSSYNSPLHF.

The rearrangement joins TRBV2 to TRBJ1-5; TRBD1 matches at 10 bases. The CDR3 is 10 residues long. Germline values: CDR1 SNHLY, CDR2 FYNNEI. Germline trimming cut 9 bases from V and 14 bases from J; bases unmatched to any gene: 4. The CDR3 sequence: CARGGTGEHF. The CDR3 DNA reads as TGTGCCAGGGGGGGGACAGGGGAGCATTTT.